The source of this T cell receptor beta chain is a study of T-cell reconstitution after alpha-beta-depleted transplantation in children. General study points: Elevated TCRbeta diversity at day 60 was traced, in some patients, to surviving recipient T cells and thymic progenitors.

Unique molecular identifiers were incorporated when the TCRbeta library was constructed. Each CDR3 protein is one row after TCRdb ran MiXCR on the PCR reads. The repertoire holds fewer than 20,000 distinct CDR3 sequences, with roughly 7.1% as singletons. Germline V gene data show CDR1 as SGHRS and CDR2 as YFSETQ. V lost 4 bases and J lost 5, with 12 bases in between. This CDR3 has 14 amino acids. About this clonotype: Its target is unknown.

The chain couples TRBV5-1 to TRBJ1-4; the D gene is possibly TRBD1 (5 bases). Material: PBMCs, mostly from graft donor cells, obtained 60 days after TCRalphabeta/CD19-depleted stem cell transplant. This TCR was recovered from a boy under two years old who had a stem cell transplant for Wiskott-Aldrich syndrome, so the T cells may come from the graft donor. CDR3 in DNA: TGCGCCAGCAGCCCCAGGGACCCAAATGAAAAACTGTTTTTT. Protein: CASSPRDPNEKLFF.